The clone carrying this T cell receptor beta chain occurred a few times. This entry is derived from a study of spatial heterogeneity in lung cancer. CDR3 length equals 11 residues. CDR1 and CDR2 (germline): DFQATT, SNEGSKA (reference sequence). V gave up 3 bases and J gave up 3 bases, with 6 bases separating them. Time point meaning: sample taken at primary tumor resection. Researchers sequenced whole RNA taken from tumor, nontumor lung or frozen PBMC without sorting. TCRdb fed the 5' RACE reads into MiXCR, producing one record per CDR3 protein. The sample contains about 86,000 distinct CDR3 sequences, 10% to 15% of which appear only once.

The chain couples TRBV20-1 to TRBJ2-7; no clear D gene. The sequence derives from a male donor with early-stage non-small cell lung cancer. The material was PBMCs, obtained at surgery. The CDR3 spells CSASPSYEQYF. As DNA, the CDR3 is TGCAGTGCTAGTCCTAGCTACGAGCAGTACTTC.